Presented here are 25 T cell receptor beta chains from one specimen sequenced in a study of post-analysis software for immune sequencing data. Study-level findings and limits: Relative to controls, patients had several TRBV segments at higher frequency, with TRBV5-6, TRBV5-1 and TRBV20-1 among these.

Unique molecular identifiers featured in each of the TCR beta cDNA libraries. Each CDR3 protein gets one entry after TCRdb re-called the PCR reads with MiXCR. The sample comprises hundreds of thousands of distinct CDR3 sequences, roughly 45% of which are singletons, and over 10% rests with the top ten. Antigens of these TCRs are unknown. Sequenced material: blood. The receptors here all came from a girl aged 5 to 17 with multiple sclerosis.

This sequence joins TRBV5-1 and TRBJ2-2; 13 bases align to TRBD2. CDR3 length equals 16 residues. Germline V CDR1 and CDR2: SGHRS, YFSETQ. The ends lost 3 bases at V and 4 bases at J; junction bases unmatched: 3. The chain's CDR3 is CASSSRTSGSTGELFF. In DNA, the CDR3 is TGCGCCAGCAGCTCCCGGACTAGCGGGAGCACCGGGGAGCTGTTTTTT. The whole variable domain, filled in from reference TRBV5-1 and TRBJ2-2, reads KAGVTQTPRYLIKTRGQQVTLSCSPISGHRSVSWYQQTPGQGLQFLFEYFSETQRNKGNFPGRFSGRQFSNSRSEMNVSTLELGDSALYLCASSSRTSGSTGELFFGEGSRLTVL.

This clonotype was seen a handful of times. The chain combines TRBV28 with TRBJ1-5; D is unclear. CDR1 is MDHEN and CDR2 is SYDVKM in the germline V gene. The V and J ends lost 7 bases and 3 bases respectively, with 13 bases between them. The length of the CDR3 is 14 residues. The CDR3 DNA sequence: TGTGCCAGCATCCCTCTTCAGGACAATCAGCCCCAGCATTTT. It encodes CASIPLQDNQPQHF. The entire variable domain, with the rest obtained from reference TRBV28 and TRBJ1-5, is as follows: DVKVTQSSRYLVKRTGEKVFLECVQDMDHENMFWYRQDPGLGLRLIYFSYDVKMKEKGDIPEGYSVSREKKERFSLILESASTNQTSMYLCASIPLQDNQPQHFGDGTRLSIL.

This chain links TRBV3-1 with TRBJ2-1, with 11 bases identical to TRBD2. Germline CDR1 is LGHDT and CDR2 is YNNKEL (reference sequence). Unmatched junction bases numbered 5, after V lost 4 bases and J lost 0 bases. The CDR3 length is 17 residues. This CDR3 reads CASSRLAGKSSYNEQFF. The CDR3 coding sequence is TGTGCCAGCAGCCGACTAGCGGGGAAAAGCTCCTACAATGAGCAGTTCTTC.

This clonotype was counted a few times. This rearrangement joins TRBV4-1 to TRBJ1-1; 7 bases are a match to TRBD1. The length of the CDR3 is 16 residues. Germline CDR1 MGHRA, CDR2 YSYEKL. Trimming cost V 4 bases and J 3 bases; bases outside gene matches: 11. CDR3 sequence reads: CASSREGGRADTEAFF. The DNA for the CDR3 is TGCGCCAGCAGCCGCGAAGGGGGCAGGGCGGACACTGAAGCTTTCTTT.

The gene calls are TRBV5-1 and TRBJ2-2, with D possibly called TRBD1 or TRBD2 (5 bases each). This CDR3 has 19 amino acids. The V end lost 3 bases, the J end lost 6 bases, and 27 bases lay between the germline ends. Germline V lookup: CDR1 SGHRS, CDR2 YFSETQ. This CDR3 is CASSWTPGPNRRTAGELFF. The CDR3 DNA reads TGCGCCAGCAGCTGGACACCGGGACCCAACCGAAGAACGGCCGGGGAGCTGTTTTTT.

This clonotype was observed many times. The chain combines TRBV28 with TRBJ2-3; D uncertain. Looked up from germline, CDR1 is MDHEN and CDR2 is SYDVKM. The length of the CDR3 is 14 residues. Deletions cut 1 base from V and 4 bases from J, with 9 bases between. CDR3 loop: CASSLFSSADTQYF. The DNA of the CDR3 is TGTGCCAGCAGTTTATTCAGTTCGGCAGATACGCAGTATTTT.

The V gene is TRBV12-3 or TRBV12-4, the J gene TRBJ2-1; 9 bases match TRBD2. The CDR3 is 16 amino acids. Trimming took 3 bases from V and 7 from J; bases not matched to a gene: 10. Here the CDR3 reads CASSLRGGGLRNEQFF. The CDR3 DNA reads as TGTGCCAGCAGTTTGCGGGGGGGAGGACTTAGAAATGAGCAGTTCTTC.

This clonotype was detected only a few times. The V and J genes are TRBV10-3 and TRBJ2-5; 8 positions agree with TRBD2. After removal of 0 bases from V and 5 bases from J, the junction contained 5 bases not matched to a gene. The CDR3 spans 15 residues. Per germline, CDR1 ENHRY and CDR2 SYGVKD. DNA of the CDR3: TGTGCCATCAGTGAGTCAGCGGGGGCCGTGGAGACCCAGTACTTC. The encoded protein is CAISESAGAVETQYF.

The CDR3 bases are TGTGCCAGCTCACCACAGGATGAAGCTTTCTTT. Its translation: CASSPQDEAFF. The rearrangement joins TRBV18 to TRBJ1-1; D call uncertain. CDR1 is KGHSH and CDR2 is LQKENI in the germline V gene. Between the trimmed V and J ends, which lost 1 base and 7 bases, there was a span of 4 bases. The CDR3 runs 11 residues.

The V call is TRBV18, the J call TRBJ2-4, with unresolved D. CDR3 size: 16 residues. Germline CDR1 KGHSH, CDR2 LQKENI. The V gene lost 0 bases and the J gene lost 0 bases, with 9 bases spanning the gap. CDR3 region: CASSPPSEIAKNIQYF. CDR3 sequence (DNA): TGTGCCAGCTCACCACCTTCTGAAATAGCCAAAAACATTCAGTACTTC.

This clonotype was counted between two and nine times. V usage is TRBV5-1 and J usage is TRBJ2-5; 10 bases are a match to TRBD2. The CDR3 extends over 15 amino acids. Germline lookup yields CDR1 SGHRS and CDR2 YFSETQ. Trimming at V came to 5 bases and at J to 5 bases, leaving 9 bases not matched to a gene. In nucleotides, the CDR3 is TGCGCCAGCAGAACCGGGACTAGCGATGTGGAGACCCAGTACTTC. Amino acid sequence: CASRTGTSDVETQYF.

This chain uses TRBV19 with TRBJ1-1, with unresolved D. V shed 4 bases and J shed 5 bases, with 5 bases lying between them. The CDR3 runs 11 residues. Germline-derived CDR1 and CDR2 are LNHDA and SQIVND (reference sequence). In DNA form, the CDR3 reads TGTGCCAGTAGTAGGGTAACTGAAGCTTTCTTT. Translation: CASSRVTEAFF.

The chain is built from TRBV14 and TRBJ2-7, with D possibly being TRBD2 (6 bases). The CDR3 length is 15 residues. Germline V gene data show CDR1 as SGHDN and CDR2 as FVKESK. With 3 bases removed from V and 2 bases from J, the gap between germline ends came to 14 bases. CDR3 bases: TGTGCCAGCAGCCAGGGGGGTAGCGGCACCTACGAGCAGTACTTC. It codes for CASSQGGSGTYEQYF.

CDR3 sequence: CASSSKGDTHTEAFF. Here the CDR3 DNA reads TGTGCCAGCAGTAGCAAAGGGGACACTCACACTGAAGCTTTCTTT. The chain combines TRBV28 with TRBJ1-1, with TRBD1 as a possible D gene (6 bases). V was shortened by 5 bases and J by 3 bases, with 16 bases between the two germline ends. CDR3 length: 15 residues. Germline CDR1 MDHEN, CDR2 SYDVKM.

In its sample, this clonotype was seen many times. The chain links TRBV9 to TRBJ1-1, with D perhaps TRBD1 (5 bases). Germline CDR1 SGDLS, CDR2 YYNGEE. V was pared by 4 bases and J by 1 base, with 11 bases between. The length of the CDR3 is 14 residues. CDR3 bases: TGTGCCAGCAGCCCCAGTGGGGGGAACACTGAAGCTTTCTTT. The encoded protein is CASSPSGGNTEAFF.

This rearrangement joins TRBV28 to TRBJ2-3, with D possibly TRBD1 on 6 matching bases. This CDR3 spans 14 amino acids. Trimming cost V 10 bases and J 1 base, with 15 bases left between them. Germline V gene lookup returns CDR1 MDHEN and CDR2 SYDVKM. CDR3 nucleotides: TGTGCCATCGAAGGGGGAGAGGGCACAGATACGCAGTATTTT. Translated, it gives CAIEGGEGTDTQYF.

This chain links TRBV7-2 with TRBJ2-7, with D uncertain. V lost 5 bases and J 9 bases, leaving 20 bases between the germline ends. CDR1 and CDR2 (germline): SGHTA, FQGNSA. This CDR3 comprises 14 residues. DNA of the CDR3: TGTGCCAGCAGCCTCCAGGCGTCGGTCCCCGCGCAGTACTTC. Protein: CASSLQASVPAQYF.

The sample holds a few counts of this clonotype. The CDR3 protein is CASSPPSAGETQYF. The CDR3 DNA sequence: TGTGCCAGCTCACCACCGTCGGCGGGAGAGACCCAGTACTTC. The rearrangement joins TRBV18 to TRBJ2-5; a possible D gene is TRBD2 (5 bases). The germline V and J ends were trimmed by 0 bases and 4 bases, with 9 bases remaining between them. Germline lookup yields CDR1 KGHSH and CDR2 LQKENI. This CDR3 has 14 residues.

This clonotype was counted at least ten times. This chain connects TRBV6-5 to TRBJ1-2, with D unclear. Trimming removed 0 bases from V and 3 bases from J, with 8 bases in between. The CDR3 runs to 14 residues. Germline V CDR1 and CDR2: MNHEY, SVGAGI. The CDR3 spells CASSYSFSDYGYTF. The CDR3 nucleotides read TGTGCCAGCAGTTACTCGTTCAGTGACTATGGCTACACCTTC.

This clonotype was counted between two and nine times. This chain joins TRBV20-1 and TRBJ1-2; 8 nucleotides line up with TRBD1. CDR1 is DFQATT and CDR2 is SNEGSKA in the germline V gene (reference sequence). CDR3 size: 14 residues. J gave up 4 bases and V 4 bases, and 8 bases lay outside the gene matches. Written as DNA, the CDR3 is TGCAGTGCTATCGGGACAGGCTATCTCTATGGCTACACCTTC. Its protein is CSAIGTGYLYGYTF.

V gene TRBV10-2 combines with J gene TRBJ2-1, with a possible D match to TRBD2 (6 bases). Germline V gives CDR1 WSHSY, CDR2 SAAADI. CDR3 length equals 14 residues. V lost 6 bases and J lost 9, with 18 bases in between. The CDR3 sequence is CASRSGGMAGEQFF. The DNA of the CDR3 is TGCGCCAGCAGATCTGGCGGGATGGCCGGTGAGCAGTTCTTC.

This chain joins TRBV2 and TRBJ2-5, with no clear D. Germline V gene sequence: CDR1 SNHLY, CDR2 FYNNEI. The CDR3 is 14 residues long. Trimming removed 10 bases at V and 1 base at J, with 16 bases between. The CDR3 protein is CAIQVRPLQETQYF. As DNA, the CDR3 is TGTGCCATCCAGGTCCGACCCCTCCAAGAGACCCAGTACTTC.

In its sample, this clonotype was seen a few times. The chain employs TRBV12-3 or TRBV12-4 and TRBJ2-5; possibly TRBD1 for D (5 bases). The CDR3 contains 13 residues. Trimming took 1 base from V and 5 from J, leaving 8 bases between them. CDR3 protein: CASSLEHRETQYF. CDR3 nucleotides: TGTGCCAGCAGTTTAGAGCACAGGGAGACCCAGTACTTC.

The sample holds a few counts of this clonotype. The rearrangement uses TRBV4-2 and TRBJ2-1; D gene unclear. The V end was cut by 1 base, the J end by 6 bases, with 10 bases between. CDR1 is LGHNA, CDR2 YNFKEQ, per germline. The CDR3 contains 14 residues. CDR3 amino acids: CASSQGGQTNEQFF. Written as DNA, the CDR3 is TGTGCCAGCAGCCAAGGTGGTCAAACCAATGAGCAGTTCTTC.

The chain links TRBV7-3 to TRBJ1-6; 9 positions match TRBD1. The V and J ends lost 2 bases and 10 bases, in that order; junction bases with no gene match: 18. This CDR3 has 19 amino acids. Looked up from germline, CDR1 is SGHTA and CDR2 is FQGTGA. The CDR3 DNA follows: TGTGCCAGCAGCTTATGGAGTCACAGGGGGCAGGAGCAGAAATCACCCCTCCACTTT. Translated, it gives CASSLWSHRGQEQKSPLHF.